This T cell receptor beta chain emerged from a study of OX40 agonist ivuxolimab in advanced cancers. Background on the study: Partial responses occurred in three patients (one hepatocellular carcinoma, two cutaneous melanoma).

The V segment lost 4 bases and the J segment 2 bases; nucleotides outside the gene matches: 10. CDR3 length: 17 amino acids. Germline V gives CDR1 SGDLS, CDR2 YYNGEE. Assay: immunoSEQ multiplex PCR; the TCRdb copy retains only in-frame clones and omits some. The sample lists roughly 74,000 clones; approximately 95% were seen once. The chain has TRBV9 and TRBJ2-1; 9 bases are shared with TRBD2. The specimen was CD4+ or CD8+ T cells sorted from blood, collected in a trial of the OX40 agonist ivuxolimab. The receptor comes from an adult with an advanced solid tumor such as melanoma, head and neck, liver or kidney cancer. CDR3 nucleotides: TGTGCCAGCAGCTTAAGCTCGACTAGCGGTACCTACAATGAGCAGTTCTTC. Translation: CASSLSSTSGTYNEQFF.